The 2 T cell receptor beta chains reported below all come from one sample, sequenced in a study of response to subunit inactivated influenza vaccine. TCRdb called the RT-PCR reads again in MiXCR, with one record for every CDR3 protein. The table lists fewer than 800,000 distinct CDR3 sequences, around a sixth of them singletons. The sample here was PBMCs from blood, taken less than 13 days after vaccination. The origin of the receptors is a man aged 45-65 years who received an inactivated influenza vaccine.

This sequence joins TRBV7-2 and TRBJ2-1; D is tentatively TRBD1 or TRBD2 (5 bases each). CDR3 length: 16 amino acids. Per the germline V gene, CDR1 is SGHTA and CDR2 is FQGNSA. V lost 1 base and J 4 bases, leaving 14 bases between the germline ends. CDR3 loop: CASSLDAGALYNEQFF. The CDR3 nucleotides are TGTGCCAGCAGCTTAGATGCCGGGGCTTTATACAATGAGCAGTTCTTC.

This clonotype was observed a handful of times. The rearrangement joins TRBV7-2 to TRBJ2-7; unclear D gene. Germline V gene lookup returns CDR1 SGHTA and CDR2 FQGNSA. V was pared by 8 bases and J by 3 bases, with 5 bases between. The CDR3 is made up of 10 amino acids. In DNA, the CDR3 is TGTGCCAGCGCAAACTACGAGCAGTACTTC. Translating gives CASANYEQYF.